The present T cell receptor (beta chain) was sequenced within a study of shared clonotypes between healthy human individuals. Study observations and caveats: Among donors, the sharing of clonotypes was expected to be influenced by sequencing depth. Clonotype sharing across four donors was observed for around 5% of naive CD4 clonotypes.

Original processing methods: Junction-only sequences without quality scores were provided by ImmunoSEQ, so filtering was different. Sequencing used immunoSEQ multiplex PCR; TCRdb keeps in-frame clones, though not all of them. Clonal size and the V and J genes are those of that table, whereas D and trimming came from the DNA. The table includes 1.4 million or so clones, roughly 98.5% detected once. CD4+ cell separation produced CD45RA+ naive and CD45RA-negative memory subsets. The V gene's germline CDR1 is LGHNA and CDR2 YSLEER. CDR3 length: 15 residues. The V end lost 1 base, the J end lost 1 base, and 10 bases lay between the germline ends. About this clone: As yet, its antigen is unknown.

The clonotype comes from a man aged 25-40 years in good health. The chain couples TRBV4-3 to TRBJ1-1; the D is unclear. The sample comprised naive CD4+ T cells sorted from blood. Indicated subset: CD45RA+ positively selected. The CDR3 DNA sequence: TGCGCCAGCAGCCAAGTTCGGCAGCCGAACACTGAAGCTTTCTTT. Protein: CASSQVRQPNTEAFF.